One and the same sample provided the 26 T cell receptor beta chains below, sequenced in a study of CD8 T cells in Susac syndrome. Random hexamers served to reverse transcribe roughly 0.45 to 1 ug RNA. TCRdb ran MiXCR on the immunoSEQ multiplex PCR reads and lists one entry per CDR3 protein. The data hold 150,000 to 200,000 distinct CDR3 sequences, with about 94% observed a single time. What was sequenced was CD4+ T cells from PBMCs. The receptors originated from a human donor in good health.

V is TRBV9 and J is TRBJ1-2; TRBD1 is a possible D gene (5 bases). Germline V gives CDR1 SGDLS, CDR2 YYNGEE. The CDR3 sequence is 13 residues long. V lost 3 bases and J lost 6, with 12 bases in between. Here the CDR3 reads CASSAIGTDGYTF. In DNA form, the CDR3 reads TGTGCCAGCAGCGCCATCGGGACTGATGGCTACACCTTC. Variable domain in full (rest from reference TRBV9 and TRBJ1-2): DSGVTQTPKHLITATGQRVTLRCSPRSGDLSVYWYQQSLDQGLQFLIQYYNGEERAKGNILERFSAQQFPDLHSELNLSSLELGDSALYFCASSAIGTDGYTFGSGTRLTVV.

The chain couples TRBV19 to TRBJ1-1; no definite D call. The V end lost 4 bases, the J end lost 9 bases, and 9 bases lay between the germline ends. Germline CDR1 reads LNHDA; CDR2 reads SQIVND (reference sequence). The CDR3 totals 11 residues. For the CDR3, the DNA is TGTGCCAGTAGTACCGTTCTTAAAGCTTTCTTT. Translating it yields CASSTVLKAFF.

DNA of the CDR3: TGTGCCACCAGTCAGCGGGGGAAAACAGATACGCAGTATTTT. The encoded protein is CATSQRGKTDTQYF. This rearrangement joins TRBV15 to TRBJ2-3, with 8 bases that match TRBD2. J gave up 3 bases and V 6 bases, and 5 bases lay outside the gene matches. The germline V gene has CDR1 LNHNV and CDR2 YYDKDF (reference sequence). The CDR3 runs 14 residues.

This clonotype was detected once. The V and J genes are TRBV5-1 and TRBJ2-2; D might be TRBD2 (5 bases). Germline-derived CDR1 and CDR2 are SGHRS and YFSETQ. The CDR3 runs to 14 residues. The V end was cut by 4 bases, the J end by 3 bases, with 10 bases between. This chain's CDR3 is CASSTTSDTGELFF. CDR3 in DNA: TGCGCCAGCAGCACCACTAGTGACACCGGGGAGCTGTTTTTT.

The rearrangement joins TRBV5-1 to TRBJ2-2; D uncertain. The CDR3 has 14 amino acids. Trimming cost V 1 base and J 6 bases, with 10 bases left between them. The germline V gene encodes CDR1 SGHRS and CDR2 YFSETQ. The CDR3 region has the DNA TGCGCCAGCAGCTTGAGTGGGGTAGCCGGGGAGCTGTTTTTT. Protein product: CASSLSGVAGELFF.

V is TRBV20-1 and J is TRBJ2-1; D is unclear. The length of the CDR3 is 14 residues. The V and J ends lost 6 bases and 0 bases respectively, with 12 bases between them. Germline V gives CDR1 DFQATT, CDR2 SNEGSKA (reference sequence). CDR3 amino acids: CSARKGSSYNEQFF. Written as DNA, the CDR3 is TGCAGTGCCCGTAAAGGTAGCTCCTACAATGAGCAGTTCTTC.

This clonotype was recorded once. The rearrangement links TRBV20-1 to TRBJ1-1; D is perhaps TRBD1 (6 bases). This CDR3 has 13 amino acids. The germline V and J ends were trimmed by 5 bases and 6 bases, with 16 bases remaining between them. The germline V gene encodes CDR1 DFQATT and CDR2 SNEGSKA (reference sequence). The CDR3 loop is CSAGREGVAEAFF. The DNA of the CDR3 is TGCAGTGCTGGGCGGGAGGGGGTGGCTGAAGCTTTCTTT.

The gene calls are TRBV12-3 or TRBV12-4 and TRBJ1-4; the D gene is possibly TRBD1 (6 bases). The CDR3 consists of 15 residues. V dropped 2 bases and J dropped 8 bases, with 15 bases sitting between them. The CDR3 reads CASSLPGQQGEKLFF. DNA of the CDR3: TGTGCCAGCAGTTTACCGGGTCAGCAGGGGGAAAAACTGTTTTTT.

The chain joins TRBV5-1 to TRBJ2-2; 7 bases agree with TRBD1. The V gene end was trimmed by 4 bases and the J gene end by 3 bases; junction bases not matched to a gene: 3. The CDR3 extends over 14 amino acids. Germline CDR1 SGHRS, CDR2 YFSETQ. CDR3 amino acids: CASSLQGDTGELFF. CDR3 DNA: TGCGCCAGCAGCCTGCAGGGGGACACCGGGGAGCTGTTTTTT.

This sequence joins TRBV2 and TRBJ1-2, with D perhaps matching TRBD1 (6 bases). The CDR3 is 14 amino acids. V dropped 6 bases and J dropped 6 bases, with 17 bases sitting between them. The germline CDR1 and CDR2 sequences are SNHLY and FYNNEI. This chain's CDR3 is CASSDRQVLDGYTF. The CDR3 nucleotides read TGTGCCAGCAGCGATCGACAGGTCCTCGATGGCTACACCTTC.

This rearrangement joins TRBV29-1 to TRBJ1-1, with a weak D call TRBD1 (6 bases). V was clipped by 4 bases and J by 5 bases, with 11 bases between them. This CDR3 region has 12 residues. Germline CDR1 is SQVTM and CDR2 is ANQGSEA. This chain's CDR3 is CSVVWGRTEAFF. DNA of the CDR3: TGCAGCGTTGTGTGGGGGCGTACTGAAGCTTTCTTT.

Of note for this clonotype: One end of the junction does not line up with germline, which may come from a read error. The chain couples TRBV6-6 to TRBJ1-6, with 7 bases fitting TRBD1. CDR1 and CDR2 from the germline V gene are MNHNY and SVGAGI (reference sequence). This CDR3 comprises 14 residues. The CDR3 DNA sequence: TGTGCCACCGCAACGGGACAGCATAATTCCCCCCTCCACTTT. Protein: CATATGQHNSPLHF.

The CDR3 sequence: CASSQNMNQPQHF. The CDR3 DNA reads TGTGCCAGCAGCCAAAACATGAATCAGCCCCAGCATTTT. This chain links TRBV4-2 with TRBJ1-5; D uncertain. V was shortened by 2 bases and J by 4 bases, with 6 bases between the two germline ends. Germline lookup yields CDR1 LGHNA and CDR2 YNFKEQ. The CDR3 is made up of 13 amino acids.

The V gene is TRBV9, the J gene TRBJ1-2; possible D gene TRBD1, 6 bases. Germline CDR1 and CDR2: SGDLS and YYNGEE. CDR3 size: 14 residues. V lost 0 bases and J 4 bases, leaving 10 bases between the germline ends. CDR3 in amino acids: CASSVGGGTYGYTF. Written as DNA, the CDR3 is TGTGCCAGCAGCGTAGGGGGGGGCACCTATGGCTACACCTTC.

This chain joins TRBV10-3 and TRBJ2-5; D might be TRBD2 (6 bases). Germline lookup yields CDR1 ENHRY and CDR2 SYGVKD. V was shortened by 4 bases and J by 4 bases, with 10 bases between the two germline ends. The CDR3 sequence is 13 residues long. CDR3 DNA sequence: TGTGCCATCAGTGGATCGGGGGTAGAGACCCAGTACTTC. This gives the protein CAISGSGVETQYF.

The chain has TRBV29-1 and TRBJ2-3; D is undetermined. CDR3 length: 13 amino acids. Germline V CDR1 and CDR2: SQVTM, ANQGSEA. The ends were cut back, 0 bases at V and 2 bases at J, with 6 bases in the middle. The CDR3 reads CSVEEQNTDTQYF. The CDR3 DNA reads TGCAGCGTTGAAGAGCAGAACACAGATACGCAGTATTTT.

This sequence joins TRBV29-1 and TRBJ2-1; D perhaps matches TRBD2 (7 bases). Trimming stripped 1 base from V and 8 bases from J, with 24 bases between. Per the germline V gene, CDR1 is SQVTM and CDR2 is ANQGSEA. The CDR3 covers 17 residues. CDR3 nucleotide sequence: TGCAGCGTTGAAGGCTTGTCCCGCGGGGGCGGTAGGGATGAGCAGTTCTTC. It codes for CSVEGLSRGGGRDEQFF.

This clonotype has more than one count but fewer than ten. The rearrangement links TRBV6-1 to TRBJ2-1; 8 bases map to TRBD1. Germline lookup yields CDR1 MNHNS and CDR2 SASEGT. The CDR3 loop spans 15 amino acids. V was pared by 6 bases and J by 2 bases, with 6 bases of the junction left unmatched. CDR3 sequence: CASSLDREAYNEQFF. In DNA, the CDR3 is TGTGCCAGCAGCCTGGACAGGGAGGCCTACAATGAGCAGTTCTTC.

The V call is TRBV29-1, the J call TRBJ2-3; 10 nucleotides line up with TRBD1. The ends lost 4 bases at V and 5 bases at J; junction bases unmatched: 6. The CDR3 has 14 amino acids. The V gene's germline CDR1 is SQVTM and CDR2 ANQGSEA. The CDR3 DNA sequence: TGCAGCGTTGCTCCGGGACAGGGGATAGATACGCAGTATTTT. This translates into CSVAPGQGIDTQYF.

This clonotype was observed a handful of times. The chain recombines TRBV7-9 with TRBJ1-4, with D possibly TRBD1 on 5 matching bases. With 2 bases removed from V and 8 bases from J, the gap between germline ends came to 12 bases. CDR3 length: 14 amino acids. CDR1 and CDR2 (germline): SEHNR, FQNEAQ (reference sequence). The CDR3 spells CASSLRQGGEKLFF. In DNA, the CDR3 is TGTGCCAGCAGCTTAAGGCAGGGAGGCGAAAAACTGTTTTTT. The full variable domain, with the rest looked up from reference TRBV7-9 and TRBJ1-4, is DTGVSQNPRHKITKRGQNVTFRCDPISEHNRLYWYRQTLGQGPEFLTYFQNEAQLEKSRLLSDRFSAERPKGSFSTLEIQRTEQGDSAMYLCASSLRQGGEKLFFGSGTQLSVL.

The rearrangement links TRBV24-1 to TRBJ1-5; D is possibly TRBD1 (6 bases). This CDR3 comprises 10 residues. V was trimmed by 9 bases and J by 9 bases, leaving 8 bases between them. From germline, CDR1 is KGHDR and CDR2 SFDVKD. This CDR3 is CATGGGPQHF. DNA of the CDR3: TGTGCCACCGGAGGGGGGCCCCAGCATTTT.

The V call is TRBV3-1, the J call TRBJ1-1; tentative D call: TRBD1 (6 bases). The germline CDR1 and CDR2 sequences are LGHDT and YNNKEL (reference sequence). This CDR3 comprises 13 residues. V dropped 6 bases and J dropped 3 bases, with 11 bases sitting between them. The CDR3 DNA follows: TGTGCCAGCAGATCAGGACAGTACACTGAAGCTTTCTTT. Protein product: CASRSGQYTEAFF.

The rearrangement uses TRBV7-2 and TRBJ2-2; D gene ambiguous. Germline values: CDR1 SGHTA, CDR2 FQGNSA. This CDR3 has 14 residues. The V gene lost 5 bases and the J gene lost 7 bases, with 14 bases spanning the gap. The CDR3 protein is CASSLTATSGELFF. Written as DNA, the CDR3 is TGTGCCAGCAGCCTGACCGCTACGAGCGGGGAGCTGTTTTTT.

Here the CDR3 DNA reads TGTGCCAGTAGTATAGTCGGACATACTTCTGGAAACACCATATATTTT. It specifies CASSIVGHTSGNTIYF. This chain uses TRBV19 with TRBJ1-3; D is perhaps TRBD1 (5 bases). Germline CDR1 LNHDA, CDR2 SQIVND (reference sequence). CDR3 size: 16 residues. The V and J ends lost 1 base and 1 base respectively, with 11 bases between them.

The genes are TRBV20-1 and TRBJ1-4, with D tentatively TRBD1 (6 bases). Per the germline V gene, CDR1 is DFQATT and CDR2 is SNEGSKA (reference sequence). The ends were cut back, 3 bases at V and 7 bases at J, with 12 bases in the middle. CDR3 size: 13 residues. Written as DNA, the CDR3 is TGCAGTGCTAGGGACAGCGAGGGTGAAAAACTGTTTTTT. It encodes CSARDSEGEKLFF.

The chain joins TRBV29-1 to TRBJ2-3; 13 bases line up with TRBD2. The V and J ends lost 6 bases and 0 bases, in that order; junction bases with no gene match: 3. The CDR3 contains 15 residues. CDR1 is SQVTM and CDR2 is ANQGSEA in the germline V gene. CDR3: CSVGLAGYSTDTQYF. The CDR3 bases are TGCAGCGTGGGACTAGCGGGGTATAGCACAGATACGCAGTATTTT.